The text below deals with one T cell receptor beta chain. Clones were read by immunoSEQ multiplex PCR, and TCRdb kept only the in-frame ones, dropping some. This table holds 180,000 or so clones, approximately 80% found once. The data are from a study of blood T cell repertoires in COVID-19. At the level of the study: PBMCs, B-cell-depleted T cells, or T cells were the source of the cDNA or gDNA that made up the material.

The germline V gene has CDR1 MNHEY and CDR2 SVGAGI. The ends were cut back, 7 bases at V and 10 bases at J, with 17 bases in the middle. The CDR3 is made up of 14 amino acids. Sequenced input: peripheral blood. The chain recombines TRBV6-5 with TRBJ1-6, with D tentatively TRBD1 (6 bases). The receptor comes from a woman aged 40 to 50 with COVID-19, enrolled during active disease. The CDR3 bases are TGTGCCAGCACCACGGACAGCTGGGGGTCACCCCTCCACTTT. The encoded protein is CASTTDSWGSPLHF.